The clone carrying this T cell receptor (beta chain) was seen more than once but under ten times. What it binds is not known. These data come from a study of T-cell memory formation after mild COVID-19. Findings of the study overall: Contracting clones from day 15 to 85 had balanced CD4/CD8; later expanders favoured CD4+.

MiXCR, run by TCRdb on the 5' RACE reads, gives a single entry per CDR3 protein. The table shows hundreds of thousands of distinct CDR3 sequences, with roughly 18% occurring only once. After removal of 3 bases from V and 2 bases from J, the junction contained 2 bases not matched to a gene. This CDR3 is built from 15 residues. Per the germline V gene, CDR1 is MRHNA and CDR2 is SNTAGT. V and J are TRBV6-4 and TRBJ2-3; 10 positions agree with TRBD2. The clonotype comes from an adult woman who had mild COVID-19 (a few samples of this study predate the infection). Cell type and time point are not known. Sequenced material: PBMCs or a T cell subset sorted from them (not recorded which). CDR3 sequence reads: CASSEGLAVTDTQYF. The CDR3, as DNA: TGTGCCAGCAGTGAAGGACTAGCGGTCACAGATACGCAGTATTTT.